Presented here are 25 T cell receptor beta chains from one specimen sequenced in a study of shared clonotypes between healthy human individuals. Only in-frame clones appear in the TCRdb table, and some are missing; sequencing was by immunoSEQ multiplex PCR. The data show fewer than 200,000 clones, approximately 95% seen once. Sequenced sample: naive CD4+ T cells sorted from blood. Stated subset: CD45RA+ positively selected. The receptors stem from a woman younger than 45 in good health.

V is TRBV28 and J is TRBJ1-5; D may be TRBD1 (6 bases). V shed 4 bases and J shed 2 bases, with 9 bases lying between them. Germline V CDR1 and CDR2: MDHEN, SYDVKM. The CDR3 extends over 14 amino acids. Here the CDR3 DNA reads TGTGCCAGCAGTTACGCAGGGGGCAATCAGCCCCAGCATTTT. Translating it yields CASSYAGGNQPQHF.

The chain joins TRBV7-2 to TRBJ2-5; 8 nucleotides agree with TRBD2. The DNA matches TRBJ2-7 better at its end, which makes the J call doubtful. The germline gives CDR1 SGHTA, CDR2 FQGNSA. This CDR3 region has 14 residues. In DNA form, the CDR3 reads TGTGCCAGCAGCTTAGTCGGGAGGGGGTACGAGCAGTACTTC. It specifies CASSLVGRGYEQYF.

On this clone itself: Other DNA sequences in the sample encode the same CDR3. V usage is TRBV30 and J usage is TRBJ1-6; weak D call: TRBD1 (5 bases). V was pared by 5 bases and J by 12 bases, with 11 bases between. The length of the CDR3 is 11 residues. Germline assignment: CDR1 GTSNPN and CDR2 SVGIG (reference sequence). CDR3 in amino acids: CAWGAGGPLHF. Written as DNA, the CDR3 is TGTGCCTGGGGTGCTGGGGGACCCCTCCACTTT.

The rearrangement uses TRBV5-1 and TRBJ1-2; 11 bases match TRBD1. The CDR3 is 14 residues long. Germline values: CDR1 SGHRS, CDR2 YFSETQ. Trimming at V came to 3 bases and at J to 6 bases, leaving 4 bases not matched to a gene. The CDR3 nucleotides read TGCGCCAGCAGCTCCCGGACAGGGGGCAATGGCTACACCTTC. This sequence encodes CASSSRTGGNGYTF.

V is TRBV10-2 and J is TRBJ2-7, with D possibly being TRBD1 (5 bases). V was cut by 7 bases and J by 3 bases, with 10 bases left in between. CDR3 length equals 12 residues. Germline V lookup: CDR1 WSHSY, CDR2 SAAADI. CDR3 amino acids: CASNSQGYEQYF. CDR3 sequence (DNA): TGCGCCAGCAACTCCCAGGGCTACGAGCAGTACTTC.

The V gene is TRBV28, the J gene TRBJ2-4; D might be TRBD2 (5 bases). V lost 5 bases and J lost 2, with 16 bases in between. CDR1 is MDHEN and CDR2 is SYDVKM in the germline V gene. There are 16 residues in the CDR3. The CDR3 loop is CASSPWGTGTKNIQYF. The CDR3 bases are TGTGCCAGCAGTCCCTGGGGAACGGGAACCAAAAACATTCAGTACTTC.

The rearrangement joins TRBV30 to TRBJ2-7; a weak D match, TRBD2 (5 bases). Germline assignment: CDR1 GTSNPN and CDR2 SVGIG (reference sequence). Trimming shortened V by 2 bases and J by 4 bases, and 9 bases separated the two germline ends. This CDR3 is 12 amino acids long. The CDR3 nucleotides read TGTGCCTGGAGTCGGACTGGTTACGAGCAGTACTTC. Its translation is CAWSRTGYEQYF.

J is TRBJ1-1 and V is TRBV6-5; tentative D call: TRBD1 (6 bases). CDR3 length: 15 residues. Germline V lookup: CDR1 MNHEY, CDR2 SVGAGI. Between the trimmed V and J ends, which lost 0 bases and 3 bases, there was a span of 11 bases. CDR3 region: CASSYSRRTDTEAFF. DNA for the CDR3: TGTGCCAGCAGTTACTCGAGGCGGACAGACACTGAAGCTTTCTTT.

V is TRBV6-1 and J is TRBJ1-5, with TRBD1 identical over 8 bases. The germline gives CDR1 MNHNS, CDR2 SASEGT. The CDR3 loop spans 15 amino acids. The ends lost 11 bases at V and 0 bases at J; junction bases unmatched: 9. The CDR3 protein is CAGRQGFGSNQPQHF. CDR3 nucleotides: TGTGCCGGACGACAGGGGTTTGGTAGCAATCAGCCCCAGCATTTT.

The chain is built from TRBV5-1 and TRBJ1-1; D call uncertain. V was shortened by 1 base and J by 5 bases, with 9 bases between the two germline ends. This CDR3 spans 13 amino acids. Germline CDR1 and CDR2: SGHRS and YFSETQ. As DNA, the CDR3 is TGCGCCAGCAGCTTGCTAGGAGTTACTGAAGCTTTCTTT. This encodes CASSLLGVTEAFF.

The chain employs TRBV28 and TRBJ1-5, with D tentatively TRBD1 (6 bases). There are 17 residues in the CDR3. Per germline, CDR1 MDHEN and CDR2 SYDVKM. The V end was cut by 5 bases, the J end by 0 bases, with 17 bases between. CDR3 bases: TGTGCCAGCAGTCCGTTACTCCAGGGGAATAGCAATCAGCCCCAGCATTTT. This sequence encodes CASSPLLQGNSNQPQHF. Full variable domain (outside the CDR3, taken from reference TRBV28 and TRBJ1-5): DVKVTQSSRYLVKRTGEKVFLECVQDMDHENMFWYRQDPGLGLRLIYFSYDVKMKEKGDIPEGYSVSREKKERFSLILESASTNQTSMYLCASSPLLQGNSNQPQHFGDGTRLSIL.

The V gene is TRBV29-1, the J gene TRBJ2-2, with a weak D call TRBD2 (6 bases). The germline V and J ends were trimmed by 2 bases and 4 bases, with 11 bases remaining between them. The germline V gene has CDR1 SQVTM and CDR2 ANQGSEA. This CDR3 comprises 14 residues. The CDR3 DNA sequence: TGCAGCGTTGAATCGGGACTTCCCACCGGGGAGCTGTTTTTT. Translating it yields CSVESGLPTGELFF.

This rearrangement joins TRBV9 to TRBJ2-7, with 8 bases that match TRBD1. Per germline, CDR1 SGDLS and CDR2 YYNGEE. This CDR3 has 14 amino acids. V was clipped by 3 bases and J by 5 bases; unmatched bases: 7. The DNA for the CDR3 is TGTGCCAGCAGCGCGGGACAGGTATCCCACGAGCAGTACTTC. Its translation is CASSAGQVSHEQYF.

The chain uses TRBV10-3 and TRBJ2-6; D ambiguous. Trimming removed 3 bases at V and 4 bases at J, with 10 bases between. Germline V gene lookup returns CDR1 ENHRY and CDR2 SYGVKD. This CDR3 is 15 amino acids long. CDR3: CAISEVWSGANVLTF. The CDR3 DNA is TGTGCCATCAGTGAAGTATGGTCCGGGGCCAACGTCCTGACTTTC.

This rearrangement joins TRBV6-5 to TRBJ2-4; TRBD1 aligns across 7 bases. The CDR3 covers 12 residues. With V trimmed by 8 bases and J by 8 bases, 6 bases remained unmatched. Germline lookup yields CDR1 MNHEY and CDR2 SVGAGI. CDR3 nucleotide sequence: TGTGCCAGCCAGGACAGGAGGCACATTCAGTACTTC. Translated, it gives CASQDRRHIQYF.

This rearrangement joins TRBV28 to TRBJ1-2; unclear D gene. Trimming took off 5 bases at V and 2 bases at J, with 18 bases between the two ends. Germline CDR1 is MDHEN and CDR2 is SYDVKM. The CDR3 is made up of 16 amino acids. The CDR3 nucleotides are TGTGCCAGCAGTATCTACAGCGGGCCCCTCAACTATGGCTACACCTTC. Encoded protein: CASSIYSGPLNYGYTF.

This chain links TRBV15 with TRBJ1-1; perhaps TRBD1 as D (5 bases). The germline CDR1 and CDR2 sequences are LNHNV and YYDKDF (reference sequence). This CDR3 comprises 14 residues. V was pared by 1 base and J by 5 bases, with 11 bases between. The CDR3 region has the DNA TGTGCCACCAGCAGAGGATCAGGGTTGACTGAAGCTTTCTTT. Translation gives CATSRGSGLTEAFF.

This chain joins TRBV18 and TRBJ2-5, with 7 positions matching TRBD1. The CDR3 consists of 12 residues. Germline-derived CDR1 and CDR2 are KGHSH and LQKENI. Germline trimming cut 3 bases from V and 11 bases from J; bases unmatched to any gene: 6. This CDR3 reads CASSPDRELQYF. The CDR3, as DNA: TGTGCCAGCTCACCTGACAGGGAATTGCAGTACTTC.

CDR3 protein: CASSIVDTGRQPQHF. Written as DNA, the CDR3 is TGTGCCAGTAGTATTGTTGACACCGGCCGTCAGCCCCAGCATTTT. V is TRBV19 and J is TRBJ1-5; D not certain. V was shortened by 3 bases and J by 6 bases, with 15 bases between the two germline ends. The CDR3 consists of 15 residues. Looked up from germline, CDR1 is LNHDA and CDR2 is SQIVND (reference sequence).

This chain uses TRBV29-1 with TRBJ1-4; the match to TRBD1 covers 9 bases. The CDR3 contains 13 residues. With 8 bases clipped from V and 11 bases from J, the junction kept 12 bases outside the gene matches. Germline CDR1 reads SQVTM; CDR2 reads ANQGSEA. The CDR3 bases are TGCAGCATGATGCACAGGGGGCGCGATAAACTGTTTTTT. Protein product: CSMMHRGRDKLFF.

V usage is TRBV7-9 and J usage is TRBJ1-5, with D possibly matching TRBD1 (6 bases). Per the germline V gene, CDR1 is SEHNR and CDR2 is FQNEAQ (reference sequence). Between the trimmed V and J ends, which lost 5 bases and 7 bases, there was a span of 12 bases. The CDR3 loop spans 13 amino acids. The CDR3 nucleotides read TGTGCCAGCAGCACCGAAGGGGGGCAGCCCCAGCATTTT. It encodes CASSTEGGQPQHF.

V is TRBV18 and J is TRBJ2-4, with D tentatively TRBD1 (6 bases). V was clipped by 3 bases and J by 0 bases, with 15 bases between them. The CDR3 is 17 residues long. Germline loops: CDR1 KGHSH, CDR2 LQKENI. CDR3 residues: CASSPWGQSLAKNIQYF. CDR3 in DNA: TGTGCCAGCTCACCGTGGGGACAATCGCTAGCCAAAAACATTCAGTACTTC.

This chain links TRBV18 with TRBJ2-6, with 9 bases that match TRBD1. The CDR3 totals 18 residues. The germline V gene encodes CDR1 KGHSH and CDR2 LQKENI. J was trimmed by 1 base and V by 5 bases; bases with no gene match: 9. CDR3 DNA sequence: TGTGCCAGCTCAGAATGGACAGGGGCGATTTCTGGGGCCAACGTCCTGACTTTC. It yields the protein CASSEWTGAISGANVLTF.

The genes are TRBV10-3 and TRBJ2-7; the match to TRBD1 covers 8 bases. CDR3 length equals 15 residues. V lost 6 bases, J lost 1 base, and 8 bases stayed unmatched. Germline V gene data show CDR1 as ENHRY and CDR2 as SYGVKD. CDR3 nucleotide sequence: TGTGCCATCAGGGCAGACAGGGGCGGGTCCTACGAGCAGTACTTC. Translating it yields CAIRADRGGSYEQYF.

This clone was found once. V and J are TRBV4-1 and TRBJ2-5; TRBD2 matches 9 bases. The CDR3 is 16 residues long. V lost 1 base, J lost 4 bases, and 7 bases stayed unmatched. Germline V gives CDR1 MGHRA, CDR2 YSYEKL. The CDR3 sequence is CASSQVLAGWAETQYF. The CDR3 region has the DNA TGCGCCAGCAGCCAAGTTCTAGCGGGATGGGCAGAGACCCAGTACTTC.